Presented here are 18 T cell receptor beta chains from one specimen sequenced in a study of response to subunit inactivated influenza vaccine (dated by TCRdb to 2017 to 2018). Libraries were made using RT-PCR. The sample was run on an Illumina HiSeq 2500. TCRdb itself trimmed the public reads at Q25 with fastp, ran MiXCR and retained productive beta chains. Each entry merges the rows of one CDR3 protein and shows their most common DNA and genes. The sample table shows around 650,000 distinct CDR3 sequences, and 15% to 19% are seen once. The ten largest clones add up to about 9.9% of the sample. Source: PBMCs from blood, taken roughly 13 days after vaccination. These receptors were obtained from a man aged 50-59 years who received an inactivated influenza vaccine. Donor details come from another sample of the same person, matched by shared clones.

In its sample, this clonotype was seen a few times. The V and J genes are TRBV7-9 and TRBJ2-4; D is undetermined. This CDR3 region has 15 residues. The germline V gene encodes CDR1 SEHNR and CDR2 FQNEAQ (reference sequence). The germline V and J ends were trimmed by 0 bases and 0 bases, with 6 bases remaining between them. The CDR3: CASSLAGLAKNIQYF. CDR3 coding DNA: TGTGCCAGCAGCTTAGCTGGGCTAGCCAAAAACATTCAGTACTTC.

This clonotype was counted at least ten times. CDR3: CASSFGDILDIVQYF. CDR3 coding DNA: TGTGCCAGCAGCTTTGGGGACATCCTGGATATTGTGCAGTACTTC. The chain recombines TRBV7-2 with TRBJ2-7, with TRBD1 as a possible D gene (6 bases). V was pared by 3 bases and J by 9 bases, with 21 bases between. The CDR3 covers 15 residues. In germline, CDR1 is SGHTA, CDR2 FQGNSA.

This chain connects TRBV12-3 or TRBV12-4 to TRBJ2-7, with 12 bases fitting TRBD2. The CDR3 length is 18 residues. V dropped 4 bases and J dropped 3; count of bases not matched to a gene: 13. The CDR3 region has the DNA TGTGCCAGCAGTTCTCGACTAGCGGGAGTACCAATCCTCTACGAGCAGTACTTC. Its protein is CASSSRLAGVPILYEQYF.

The chain couples TRBV19 to TRBJ2-7, with D possibly being TRBD2 (5 bases). The length of the CDR3 is 15 residues. The ends were cut back, 3 bases at V and 1 base at J, with 13 bases in the middle. Germline CDR1 LNHDA, CDR2 SQIVND (reference sequence). CDR3 coding DNA: TGTGCCAGTAGTATCCTCCGGGGAGAGTCCTACGAGCAGTACTTC. Translated, it gives CASSILRGESYEQYF.

CDR3: CASSLDRGIDEQYF. The DNA for the CDR3 is TGTGCCAGCAGCCTTGACAGGGGAATCGACGAGCAGTACTTC. The V gene is TRBV7-9, the J gene TRBJ2-7; TRBD1 matches at 8 bases. Germline lookup yields CDR1 SEHNR and CDR2 FQNEAQ (reference sequence). J was trimmed by 5 bases and V by 5 bases; bases with no gene match: 8. This CDR3 contains 14 residues.

This clonotype was recorded a few times. The chain uses TRBV7-9 and TRBJ2-1; the D gene is possibly TRBD2 (6 bases). The V end lost 0 bases, the J end lost 9 bases, and 12 bases lay between the germline ends. This CDR3 has 14 amino acids. Germline CDR1 is SEHNR and CDR2 is FQNEAQ (reference sequence). As DNA, the CDR3 is TGTGCCAGCAGCTTAGCGGTTTGGGGAGGTGAGCAGTTCTTC. This codes for CASSLAVWGGEQFF.

This chain links TRBV6-2 or TRBV6-3 with TRBJ2-1, with 7 bases aligning to TRBD2. The V gene's germline CDR1 is MNHEY and CDR2 SVGEGT. The CDR3 has 17 amino acids. The junction had 13 bases not matched to a gene; V was cut back by 0 bases and J by 8 bases. The CDR3 sequence is CASSYSIGDYDRDEQFF. DNA for the CDR3: TGTGCCAGCAGTTACTCGATTGGGGACTACGATCGGGATGAGCAGTTCTTC.

Ten or more counts support this clonotype. The chain links TRBV20-1 to TRBJ2-7, with 8 nucleotides matching TRBD2. This CDR3 has 14 amino acids. V was pared by 3 bases and J by 2 bases, with 6 bases of the junction left unmatched. Germline V gene sequence: CDR1 DFQATT, CDR2 SNEGSKA (reference sequence). The CDR3 DNA follows: TGCAGTGCTAGTTCGCGGGAGGATCCCTACGAGCAGTACTTC. Translating it yields CSASSREDPYEQYF.

The J gene is TRBJ1-2, the V gene TRBV29-1; TRBD1 matches at 7 bases. CDR1 is SQVTM and CDR2 is ANQGSEA in the germline V gene. Trimming cost V 3 bases and J 8 bases; bases outside gene matches: 6. This CDR3 spans 12 amino acids. CDR3 sequence (DNA): TGCAGCGTTGATAAAGGGGGCGGCGGCTACACCTTC. It yields the protein CSVDKGGGGYTF.

Ten or more counts support this clonotype. The chain recombines TRBV9 with TRBJ2-7; 9 bases are shared with TRBD2. The germline V gene encodes CDR1 SGDLS and CDR2 YYNGEE. The V and J ends lost 4 bases and 7 bases, in that order; junction bases with no gene match: 9. CDR3 size: 14 residues. The CDR3 reads CASSLVPSGMEQYF. CDR3 DNA sequence: TGTGCCAGCAGCCTAGTGCCTAGCGGGATGGAGCAGTACTTC.

The rearrangement joins TRBV28 to TRBJ2-7, with 8 bases identical to TRBD1. The V segment lost 3 bases and the J segment 6 bases; nucleotides outside the gene matches: 7. This CDR3 is 14 amino acids long. From germline, CDR1 is MDHEN and CDR2 SYDVKM. The CDR3 region is CASSLGTGFREQYF. CDR3 sequence (DNA): TGTGCCAGCAGTTTGGGGACAGGCTTTCGCGAGCAGTACTTC.

The chain links TRBV29-1 to TRBJ2-1, with TRBD2 matching over 10 bases. V lost 6 bases to trimming and J lost 3 bases; unmatched junction nucleotides: 11. Germline V gene sequence: CDR1 SQVTM, CDR2 ANQGSEA. The CDR3 extends over 16 amino acids. The CDR3 sequence is CSVATSGDRFYNEQFF. The CDR3 nucleotides read TGCAGCGTGGCAACTAGCGGGGATAGATTCTACAATGAGCAGTTCTTC.

This clonotype has more than one count but fewer than ten. The V and J genes are TRBV12-3 or TRBV12-4 and TRBJ2-2; possibly TRBD1 for D (5 bases). The CDR3 length is 14 residues. Trimming shortened V by 1 base and J by 3 bases, and 6 bases separated the two germline ends. The CDR3 DNA is TGTGCCAGCAGTTTAGGGGGCCACACCGGGGAGCTGTTTTTT. This sequence encodes CASSLGGHTGELFF.

The chain is built from TRBV3-1 and TRBJ1-5; the D is unclear. Trimming removed 6 bases from V and 2 bases from J, with 14 bases in between. CDR1 is LGHDT and CDR2 is YNNKEL in the germline V gene (reference sequence). The CDR3 is made up of 15 amino acids. The CDR3 sequence is CASSLGLGGNQPQHF. CDR3 DNA: TGTGCCAGCAGTCTTGGTCTTGGAGGCAATCAGCCCCAGCATTTT.

This clonotype came up once. The chain carries TRBV7-6 and TRBJ2-3; possible D gene TRBD2, 6 bases. Trimming cost V 5 bases and J 4 bases, with 10 bases left between them. CDR3 length: 13 amino acids. Germline CDR1 SGHVS, CDR2 FNYEAQ. CDR3 coding DNA: TGTGCCAGCAGCGGGGGGTCCGCAGATACGCAGTATTTT. Translated: CASSGGSADTQYF.

The gene calls are TRBV9 and TRBJ1-1, with a possible D match to TRBD1 (6 bases). The V gene lost 6 bases and the J gene lost 0 bases, with 15 bases spanning the gap. The germline V gene has CDR1 SGDLS and CDR2 YYNGEE. This CDR3 spans 15 amino acids. CDR3: CASNEGEGMNTEAFF. The CDR3 DNA follows: TGTGCCAGCAACGAGGGGGAGGGGATGAACACTGAAGCTTTCTTT. The full variable domain, its missing parts supplied by reference TRBV9 and TRBJ1-1, is DSGVTQTPKHLITATGQRVTLRCSPRSGDLSVYWYQQSLDQGLQFLIQYYNGEERAKGNILERFSAQQFPDLHSELNLSSLELGDSALYFCASNEGEGMNTEAFFGQGTRLTVV.

The chain carries TRBV20-1 and TRBJ2-5, with unresolved D. Deletions cut 0 bases from V and 7 bases from J, with 15 bases between. Germline values: CDR1 DFQATT, CDR2 SNEGSKA (reference sequence). This CDR3 spans 14 amino acids. The CDR3 region has the DNA TGCAGTGCTAGAGATGGGCGTAAAGCCGGGACCCAGTACTTC. Translating it yields CSARDGRKAGTQYF.

A few counts support this clonotype. This chain connects TRBV12-3 or TRBV12-4 to TRBJ2-1, with D uncertain. Trimming pared 6 bases from V and 4 bases from J, leaving 19 bases between. CDR3 length equals 16 residues. The chain's CDR3 is CASRPVLRTKYNEQFF. The CDR3 DNA reads as TGTGCCAGCAGACCCGTTCTTCGGACCAAATACAATGAGCAGTTCTTC.